The 10 T cell receptor beta chains below all came from one sample that was sequenced in a study of Ad26.COV2.S vaccination and SARS-CoV-2 variants. The treatment: around 19 received Ad26.COV2.S at low or high dose, single or two shots; a few received placebo; per-sample allocation not given. Collection of samples fell on day 63 after the first vaccine or placebo injection. Method: immunoSEQ multiplex PCR; TCRdb's copy keeps in-frame clones and lacks some. The profile covers roughly 400,000 clones, with around nine tenths appearing a single time and 1.9% taken by the ten largest. The sample in question was peripheral blood, obtained in a trial of Ad26.COV2.S vaccine versus placebo. Source of these receptors: a person between 18 and 65 years old who received the Ad26.COV2.S COVID-19 vaccine or a placebo.

The J gene is TRBJ2-4, the V gene TRBV3-1 (or the pseudogene TRBV3-2); a possible D gene is TRBD2 (6 bases). This CDR3 spans 13 amino acids. The V and J ends lost 4 bases and 6 bases respectively, with 10 bases between them. The V gene's germline CDR1 is LGHDT and CDR2 YNNKEL (reference sequence). As DNA, the CDR3 is TGTGCCAGCAGCCTCGGGAGAGGAAACATTCAGTACTTC. This gives the protein CASSLGRGNIQYF.

The V gene is TRBV29-1, the J gene TRBJ2-7; D not resolved. The CDR3 is 11 amino acids. CDR1 SQVTM and CDR2 ANQGSEA come from the germline V gene. Trimming stripped 4 bases from V and 4 bases from J, with 8 bases between. CDR3 sequence (DNA): TGCAGCGTTGTATGGGGTTACGAGCAGTACTTC. Amino acids: CSVVWGYEQYF.

This clone was seen only once. The V call is TRBV6-2 or TRBV6-3, the J call TRBJ2-7, with D perhaps given as TRBD1 or TRBD2 (5 bases each). The CDR3 length is 14 residues. The V and J ends lost 1 base and 5 bases respectively, with 12 bases between them. CDR1 and CDR2 from the germline V gene are MNHEY and SVGEGT. The CDR3 is CASSYLGPGNEQYF. Written as DNA, the CDR3 is TGTGCCAGCAGTTACTTGGGGCCCGGGAACGAGCAGTACTTC.

This chain connects TRBV10-3 to TRBJ2-7; D not certain. This CDR3 has 14 residues. The V end was cut by 0 bases, the J end by 2 bases, with 8 bases between. The germline CDR1 and CDR2 sequences are ENHRY and SYGVKD. For the CDR3, the DNA is TGTGCCATCAGTGAGTCGGTCAGTCCCTACGAGCAGTACTTC. Its translation is CAISESVSPYEQYF.

The chain combines TRBV15 with TRBJ2-2; the match to TRBD2 covers 7 bases. Unmatched junction bases numbered 12, after V lost 5 bases and J lost 0 bases. This CDR3 comprises 18 residues. The V gene's germline CDR1 is LNHNV and CDR2 YYDKDF (reference sequence). CDR3 protein: CATSARWERGANTGELFF. The CDR3 DNA follows: TGTGCCACCAGCGCTAGATGGGAGCGGGGTGCGAACACCGGGGAGCTGTTTTTT.

This clone has a single count. The CDR3 DNA sequence: TGTGCCAGTAGTATGAGGGGGGGATCCCTAGAGCAGTACTTC. This codes for CASSMRGGSLEQYF. The chain joins TRBV19 to TRBJ2-7; weak D call: TRBD2 (7 bases). The CDR3 runs 14 residues. Germline CDR1 and CDR2: LNHDA and SQIVND (reference sequence). The V and J ends lost 3 bases and 7 bases respectively, with 16 bases between them.

The rearrangement links TRBV9 to TRBJ1-2; D is possibly TRBD1 (5 bases). The germline gives CDR1 SGDLS, CDR2 YYNGEE. This CDR3 has 14 amino acids. Trimming stripped 0 bases from V and 4 bases from J, with 10 bases between. The CDR3 DNA sequence: TGTGCCAGCAGCGTAGACCAGGGTTCCTATGGCTACACCTTC. Translated: CASSVDQGSYGYTF.

The genes are TRBV6-4 and TRBJ2-7, with 8 nucleotides matching TRBD2. CDR1 is MRHNA, CDR2 SNTAGT, per germline. This CDR3 is built from 14 residues. V dropped 5 bases and J dropped 6; count of bases not matched to a gene: 9. The CDR3: CASSLERESSEQYF. The CDR3 DNA reads TGTGCCAGCAGTCTGGAGCGGGAGAGCTCCGAGCAGTACTTC.

V usage is TRBV4-2 and J usage is TRBJ1-5, with D possibly being TRBD1 (5 bases). The ends were cut back, 0 bases at V and 6 bases at J, with 15 bases in the middle. Germline CDR1 reads LGHNA; CDR2 reads YNFKEQ. CDR3 length equals 16 residues. The CDR3 DNA follows: TGTGCCAGCAGCCAAGATGGGGGACGCCCCGGTCAGCCCCAGCATTTT. Its translation: CASSQDGGRPGQPQHF.

This chain joins TRBV6-1 and TRBJ2-3, with a weak D call TRBD1 (6 bases). CDR1 MNHNS and CDR2 SASEGT come from the germline V gene. The CDR3 covers 16 residues. V lost 4 bases, J lost 9 bases, and 23 bases lay in between. The CDR3 DNA sequence: TGTGCCAGCAGTGGGGCCGGGACAAGCCTTAAGAGGACGCAGTATTTT. Translated, it gives CASSGAGTSLKRTQYF.